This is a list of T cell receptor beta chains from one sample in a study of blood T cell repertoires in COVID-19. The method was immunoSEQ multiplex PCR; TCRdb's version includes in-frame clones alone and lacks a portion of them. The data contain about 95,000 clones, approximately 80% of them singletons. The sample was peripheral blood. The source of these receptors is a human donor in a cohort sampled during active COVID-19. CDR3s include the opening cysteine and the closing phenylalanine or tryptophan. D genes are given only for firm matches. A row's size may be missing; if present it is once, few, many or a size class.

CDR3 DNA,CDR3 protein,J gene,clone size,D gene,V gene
TGTGCCAGCAGCCACGCTAGGGGGTGGGGGGGGAATTCACCCCTCCACTTT,CASSHARGWGGNSPLHF,TRBJ1-6,.,.,TRBV7-2
TGTGCCAGCAGCGAATTGATAGCGGGGGGGGTATACAATGAGCAGTTCTTC,CASSELIAGGVYNEQFF,TRBJ2-1,few,TRBD2,TRBV11-2
TGCGCCAGCAGCCTCCAGGGGAGCCAGCCCCAGCATTTT,CASSLQGSQPQHF,TRBJ1-5,.,.,TRBV5-1
TGTGCCAGTAGTTCATCCGGGACAGGGGTCCGGGAGCAGTACTTC,CASSSSGTGVREQYF,TRBJ2-7,.,TRBD1,TRBV19
TGTGCCAGCAGCTCCCGGGAAAATTATCAGCCCCAGCATTTT,CASSSRENYQPQHF,TRBJ1-5,.,.,TRBV7-9
TGTGCCAGCAGTGAAGCGCAGAGCGGACTAGCGGGAGTTGGAGAGACCCAGTACTTC,CASSEAQSGLAGVGETQYF,TRBJ2-5,.,TRBD2,TRBV6-1
TGTGCCATTAACCAGGGGAGCCCCTACAATGAGCAGTTCTTC,CAINQGSPYNEQFF,TRBJ2-1,.,.,TRBV10-3
TGTGCCAGCAGTTTACGAGCTAACTATGGCTACACCTTC,CASSLRANYGYTF,TRBJ1-2,.,.,TRBV28
TGTGCCAGCAGTTTAAGCGGGTTCACTGAAGCTTTCTTT,CASSLSGFTEAFF,TRBJ1-1,.,.,TRBV12-3/TRBV12-4
TGTGCCACCAGTGAACAGCGGGGGGGCCACAATGAGCAGTTCTTC,CATSEQRGGHNEQFF,TRBJ2-1,.,TRBD2,TRBV24-1
TGTGCCAGCAGGAGGACAGACATGAACACTGAAGCTTTCTTT,CASRRTDMNTEAFF,TRBJ1-1,few,.,TRBV3-1/TRBV3-2
TGTGCCAGCTCACCACGGGGCACCCCAGGAGATACGCAGTATTTT,CASSPRGTPGDTQYF,TRBJ2-3,.,.,TRBV18
TGTGCCAGTAGTGATACAGACCGGCAGCCCCAGCATTTT,CASSDTDRQPQHF,TRBJ1-5,.,.,TRBV19
TGTGCCAGCAGCCTATATAGACAGGGGGCGGACGAGCAGTACTTC,CASSLYRQGADEQYF,TRBJ2-7,.,TRBD1,TRBV7-8
TGCGCCAGCAGCCAAGCCCCAGACAGCAGCACCTACGAGCAGTACTTC,CASSQAPDSSTYEQYF,TRBJ2-7,.,.,TRBV4-1
TGTGCCAGCAGTACACTACCCTACGAGCAGTACTTC,CASSTLPYEQYF,TRBJ2-7,.,.,TRBV28